This T cell receptor beta chain was documented in a study of blood T cell repertoires in COVID-19. Study details: In each case, the material was cDNA or gDNA derived from T cells, B-cell-depleted T cells, or PBMCs.

V was pared by 1 base and J by 4 bases, with 8 bases of the junction left unmatched. Germline assignment: CDR1 MDHEN and CDR2 SYDVKM. The CDR3 loop spans 17 amino acids. Sequencing used immunoSEQ multiplex PCR; TCRdb keeps in-frame clones, though not all of them. The sample has about 88,000 clones, around nine tenths seen once. The source material was peripheral blood. The rearrangement links TRBV28 to TRBJ2-3; TRBD2 matches at 10 bases. The receptor comes from a man aged 80 or over with acute or convalescent COVID-19. The CDR3 loop reads CASSLYSSGSLSDTQYF. CDR3 nucleotides: TGTGCCAGCAGTTTATACTCTAGCGGGAGTTTGTCAGATACGCAGTATTTT.